This TCR beta chain was retrieved from a study of T-cell memory formation after mild COVID-19. This clonotype was found a few times. Losses at the gene ends were 2 bases for V and 2 bases for J; bases not matched to a gene: 8. Germline loops: CDR1 MRHNA, CDR2 SNTAGT. This CDR3 contains 17 residues. One entry per CDR3 protein results from TCRdb running MiXCR on the 5' RACE reads. The sample includes approximately 89,000 distinct CDR3 sequences, around 13% of them seen just once. The source is a man younger than 30 who had mild COVID-19 (a few samples of this study predate the infection). Cell type and time point are not known. The specimen was PBMCs or a T cell subset sorted from them (not recorded which). The rearrangement links TRBV6-4 to TRBJ2-2, with 7 bases identical to TRBD1. The CDR3 sequence is CASSDRQGTLNTGELFF. The DNA for the CDR3 is TGTGCCAGCAGTGACCGACAGGGCACACTTAACACCGGGGAGCTGTTTTTT.